This is a list of T cell receptor beta chains from one sample in a study of post-analysis software for immune sequencing data. TCRdb recomputed calls from the PCR reads with MiXCR, one row per CDR3 protein. The sample yields roughly 180,000 distinct CDR3 sequences, 30% seen once. Sequences were obtained from blood. These receptors all come from a girl between 10 and 17 years old with multiple sclerosis. The CDR3 runs from the conserved cysteine through the conserved F or W. Each record gives: CDR3 protein, CDR3 DNA, clone size, D gene, V gene, J gene. A D gene is named only where the DNA matches it firmly. Clone size is not always given. Where it is, it says once, few, many or a class for expanded clones.

CDR3 protein: CASSLEGAGSYEQYF
CDR3 DNA: TGCGCCAGCAGCTTGGAGGGGGCAGGGTCCTACGAGCAGTACTTC
clone size: -
D gene: TRBD1
V gene: TRBV5-1
J gene: TRBJ2-7

CDR3 protein: CASTPTGGGNYEQYF
CDR3 DNA: TGTGCCAGCACCCCGACAGGAGGGGGCAACTACGAGCAGTACTTC
clone size: -
D gene: -
V gene: TRBV7-2
J gene: TRBJ2-7

CDR3 protein: CASSRTEKLFF
CDR3 DNA: TGTGCCAGCAGCCGAACTGAAAAACTGTTTTTT
clone size: few
D gene: -
V gene: TRBV3-1
J gene: TRBJ1-4

CDR3 protein: CASSLGLAGVSNEQFF
CDR3 DNA: TGCGCCAGCAGCTTGGGACTAGCGGGAGTAAGCAATGAGCAGTTCTTC
clone size: few
D gene: TRBD2
V gene: TRBV5-1
J gene: TRBJ2-1

CDR3 protein: CSVSSPQDTEAFF
CDR3 DNA: TGCAGCGTTTCATCCCCCCAGGACACTGAAGCTTTCTTT
clone size: -
D gene: -
V gene: TRBV29-1
J gene: TRBJ1-1

CDR3 protein: CASSLPSAGHYGQYF
CDR3 DNA: TGCGCCAGCAGCTTACCATCAGCGGGGCACTACGGGCAGTACTTC
clone size: -
D gene: TRBD2
V gene: TRBV5-1
J gene: TRBJ2-7

CDR3 protein: CASSLEARLAVKTQYF
CDR3 DNA: TGTGCCAGCAGTTTAGAGGCTCGTCTAGCGGTAAAGACCCAGTACTTC
clone size: many
D gene: TRBD2
V gene: TRBV12-3/TRBV12-4
J gene: TRBJ2-5

CDR3 protein: CASSPRAGNTVAFF
CDR3 DNA: TGCGCCAGCAGCCCTCGGGCGGGCAACACTGTAGCTTTCTTT
clone size: -
D gene: -
V gene: TRBV4-1
J gene: TRBJ1-1

CDR3 protein: CSAPLWGEGPETQYF
CDR3 DNA: TGCAGTGCGCCACTCTGGGGGGAGGGCCCTGAGACCCAGTACTTC
clone size: few
D gene: TRBD2
V gene: TRBV20-1
J gene: TRBJ2-5

CDR3 protein: CASSRSGSAHEQYF
CDR3 DNA: TGTGCCAGCAGCCGAAGCGGGTCAGCACACGAGCAGTACTTC
clone size: -
D gene: -
V gene: TRBV7-2
J gene: TRBJ2-7

CDR3 protein: CASSYEQSSYEQYF
CDR3 DNA: TGTGCCAGCAGTTACGAACAGTCCTCCTACGAGCAGTACTTC
clone size: many
D gene: -
V gene: TRBV6-5
J gene: TRBJ2-7

CDR3 protein: CASSERRYNEQFF
CDR3 DNA: TGTGCCAGCAGTGAACGACGGTACAATGAGCAGTTCTTC
clone size: few
D gene: -
V gene: TRBV6-1
J gene: TRBJ2-1

CDR3 protein: CASSPGYRGSEAFF
CDR3 DNA: TGTGCCAGCAGCCCCGGATACAGGGGCTCTGAAGCTTTCTTT
clone size: -
D gene: TRBD1
V gene: TRBV14
J gene: TRBJ1-1

CDR3 protein: CSAGGVGAKNIQYF
CDR3 DNA: TGCAGCGCCGGGGGGGTAGGGGCCAAAAACATTCAGTACTTC
clone size: -
D gene: TRBD2
V gene: TRBV29-1
J gene: TRBJ2-4

CDR3 protein: CSALLAGGTETQYF
CDR3 DNA: TGCAGTGCCCTCCTAGCGGGAGGAACAGAGACCCAGTACTTC
clone size: many
D gene: TRBD2
V gene: TRBV20-1
J gene: TRBJ2-5

CDR3 protein: CASSLLGRQETQYF
CDR3 DNA: TGTGCCAGCAGTTTATTGGGAAGACAAGAGACCCAGTACTTC
clone size: many
D gene: -
V gene: TRBV28
J gene: TRBJ2-5

CDR3 protein: CASSLKRPASEQFF
CDR3 DNA: TGTGCCAGCAGCTTAAAGCGGCCAGCTAGTGAGCAGTTCTTC
clone size: few
D gene: -
V gene: TRBV11-3
J gene: TRBJ2-1

CDR3 protein: CSVGALYTDTQYF
CDR3 DNA: TGCAGCGTTGGGGCCTTATACACAGATACGCAGTATTTT
clone size: few
D gene: -
V gene: TRBV29-1
J gene: TRBJ2-3

CDR3 protein: CAWSHPDGKRNSPLHF
CDR3 DNA: TGTGCCTGGAGCCACCCCGACGGTAAAAGAAATTCACCCCTCCACTTT
clone size: -
D gene: -
V gene: TRBV30
J gene: TRBJ1-6

CDR3 protein: CASSPGQSMEYF
CDR3 DNA: TGTGCCAGCAGCCCGGGACAATCAATGGAGTATTTT
clone size: many
D gene: -
V gene: TRBV5-5
J gene: TRBJ2-3

CDR3 protein: CASSYGRLFNYGYTF
CDR3 DNA: TGTGCCAGCAGCTATGGCCGGCTTTTTAACTATGGCTACACCTTC
clone size: -
D gene: -
V gene: TRBV5-6
J gene: TRBJ1-2

CDR3 protein: CASSRQGPNYGYTF
CDR3 DNA: TGTGCCAGCAGTCGTCAGGGCCCTAACTATGGCTACACCTTC
clone size: many
D gene: -
V gene: TRBV27
J gene: TRBJ1-2